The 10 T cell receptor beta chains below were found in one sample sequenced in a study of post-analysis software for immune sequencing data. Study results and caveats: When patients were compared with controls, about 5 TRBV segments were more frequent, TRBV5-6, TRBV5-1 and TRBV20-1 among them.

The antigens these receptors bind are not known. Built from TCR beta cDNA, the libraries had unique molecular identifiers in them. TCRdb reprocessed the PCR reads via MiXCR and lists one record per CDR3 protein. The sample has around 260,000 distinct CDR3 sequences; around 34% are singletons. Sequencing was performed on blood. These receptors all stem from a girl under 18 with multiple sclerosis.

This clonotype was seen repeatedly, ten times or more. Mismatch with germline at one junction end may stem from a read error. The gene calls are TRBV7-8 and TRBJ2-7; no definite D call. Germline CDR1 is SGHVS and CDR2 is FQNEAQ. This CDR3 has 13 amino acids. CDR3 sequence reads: CASSLLSSSEQYF. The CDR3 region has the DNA TGTGCCAGCAGCCTTCTTAGTTCCTCCGAGCAGTACTTC.

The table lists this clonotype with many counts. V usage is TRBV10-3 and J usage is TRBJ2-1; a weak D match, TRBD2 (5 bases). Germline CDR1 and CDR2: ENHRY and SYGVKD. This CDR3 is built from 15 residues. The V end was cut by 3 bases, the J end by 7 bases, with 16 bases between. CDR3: CAISDEGPRGNEQFF. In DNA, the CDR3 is TGTGCCATCAGTGATGAGGGCCCACGCGGTAATGAGCAGTTCTTC.

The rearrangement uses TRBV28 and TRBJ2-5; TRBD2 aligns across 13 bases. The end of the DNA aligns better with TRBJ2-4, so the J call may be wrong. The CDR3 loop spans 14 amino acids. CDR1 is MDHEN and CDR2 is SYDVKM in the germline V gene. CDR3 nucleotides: TGTGCCAGCACCAGGACTAGCGGGAGTGCCATTCAGTACTTC. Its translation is CASTRTSGSAIQYF.

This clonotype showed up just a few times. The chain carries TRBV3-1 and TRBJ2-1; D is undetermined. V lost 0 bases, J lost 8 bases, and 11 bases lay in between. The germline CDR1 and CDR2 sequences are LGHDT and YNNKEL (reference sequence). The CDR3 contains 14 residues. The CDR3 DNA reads TGTGCCAGCAGCCAAGATTTGTGGCGTCATGAGCAGTTCTTC. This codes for CASSQDLWRHEQFF.

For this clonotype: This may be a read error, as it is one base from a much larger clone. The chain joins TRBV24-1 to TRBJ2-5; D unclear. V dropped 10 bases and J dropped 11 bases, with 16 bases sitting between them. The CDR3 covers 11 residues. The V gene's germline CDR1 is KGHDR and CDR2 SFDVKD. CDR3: CATGRGNEQYF. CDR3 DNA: TGTGCCACTGGACGAGGCAATGAGCAGTACTTC.

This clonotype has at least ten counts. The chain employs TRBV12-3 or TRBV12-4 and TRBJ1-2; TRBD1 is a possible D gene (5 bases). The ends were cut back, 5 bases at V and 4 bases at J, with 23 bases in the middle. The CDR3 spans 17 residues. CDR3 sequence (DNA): TGTGCCAGCAGTCCCCCTTTGAGTGTAGGGGCGGGCTATGGCTACACCTTC. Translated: CASSPPLSVGAGYGYTF.

The CDR3 sequence is CASQGNTEAFF. CDR3 in DNA: TGTGCCAGCCAAGGGAACACTGAAGCTTTCTTT. The rearrangement joins TRBV6-5 to TRBJ1-1; D remains unclear. This CDR3 is 11 amino acids long. Trimming shortened V by 8 bases and J by 1 base, and 5 bases separated the two germline ends. From germline, CDR1 is MNHEY and CDR2 SVGAGI.

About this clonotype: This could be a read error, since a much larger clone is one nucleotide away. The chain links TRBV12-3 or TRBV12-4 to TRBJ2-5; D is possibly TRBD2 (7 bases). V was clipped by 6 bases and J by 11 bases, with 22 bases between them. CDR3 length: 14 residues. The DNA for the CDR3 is TGTGCCAGCAGCAAGAGGGGGGGATACAATGAGCAGTACTTC. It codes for CASSKRGGYNEQYF.

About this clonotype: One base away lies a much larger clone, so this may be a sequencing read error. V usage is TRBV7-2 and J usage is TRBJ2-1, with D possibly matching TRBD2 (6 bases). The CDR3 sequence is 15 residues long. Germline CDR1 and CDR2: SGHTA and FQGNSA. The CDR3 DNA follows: TGTGCCAGCAGCCCCGGGGAGGTGGGCTACAATGGGCAGTTCTTC. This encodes CASSPGEVGYNGQFF.

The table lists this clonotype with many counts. The CDR3 DNA is TGTGCCAGCAGTCAATTTCCTCCGGGACAGGGGGCGGATACGCAGTATTTT. It codes for CASSQFPPGQGADTQYF. The gene calls are TRBV7-7 and TRBJ2-3, with 12 bases lining up with TRBD1. Germline values: CDR1 SSHAT, CDR2 FNYEAQ (reference sequence). The CDR3 length is 17 residues. V lost 6 bases, J lost 6 bases, and 13 bases stayed unmatched.